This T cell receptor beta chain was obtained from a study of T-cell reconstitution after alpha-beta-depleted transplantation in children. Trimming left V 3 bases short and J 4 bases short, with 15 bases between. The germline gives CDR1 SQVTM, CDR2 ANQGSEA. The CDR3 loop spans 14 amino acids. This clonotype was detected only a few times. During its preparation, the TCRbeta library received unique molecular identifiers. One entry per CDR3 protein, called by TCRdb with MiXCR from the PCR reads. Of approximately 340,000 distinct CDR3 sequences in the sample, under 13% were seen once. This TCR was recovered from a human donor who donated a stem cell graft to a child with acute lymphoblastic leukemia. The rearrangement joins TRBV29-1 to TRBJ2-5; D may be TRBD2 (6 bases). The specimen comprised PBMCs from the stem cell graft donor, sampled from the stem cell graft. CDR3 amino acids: CSVEPGLQTETQYF. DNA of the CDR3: TGCAGCGTTGAGCCGGGACTCCAAACAGAGACCCAGTACTTC.